These 20 T cell receptor beta chains originate from one sample sequenced in a study of shared clonotypes between healthy human individuals. Produced via immunoSEQ multiplex PCR; TCRdb's table is partial and in-frame only. In the table there are fewer than 1 million clones, 96% of which are singletons. CD45RO-negative, CCR7-positively selected cells formed the naive CD8 fraction, excluding terminally differentiated effector memory CD45RA+ cells. The sequencing input was naive CD8+ T cells sorted from blood. Receptors originate from a man aged 25 to 45 in good health.

V usage is TRBV5-5 and J usage is TRBJ2-3; 9 bases are shared with TRBD1. This CDR3 is 16 amino acids long. The V gene end was trimmed by 4 bases and the J gene end by 4 bases; junction bases not matched to a gene: 10. Germline V CDR1 and CDR2: SGHKS, YYEKEE (reference sequence). This CDR3 reads CASSRGQGIRPDTQYF. The CDR3 DNA reads as TGTGCCAGCAGCAGGGGACAGGGTATCCGTCCAGATACGCAGTATTTT. The variable domain in full, with the rest retrieved from reference TRBV5-5 and TRBJ2-3, is DAGVTQSPTHLIKTRGQQVTLRCSPISGHKSVSWYQQVLGQGPQFIFQYYEKEERGRGNFPDRFSARQFPNYSSELNVNALLLGDSALYLCASSRGQGIRPDTQYFGPGTRLTVL.

The V call is TRBV4-1, the J call TRBJ2-7; D not certain. Germline loops: CDR1 MGHRA, CDR2 YSYEKL. CDR3 length: 14 residues. The V and J ends lost 1 base and 5 bases respectively, with 12 bases between them. CDR3 bases: TGCGCCAGCAGCCAAGGAGTCAGAGAAAACGAGCAGTACTTC. Protein: CASSQGVRENEQYF.

This chain uses TRBV19 with TRBJ1-1; D is ambiguous. Germline V CDR1 and CDR2: LNHDA, SQIVND (reference sequence). CDR3 length: 13 amino acids. The germline V and J ends were trimmed by 2 bases and 7 bases, with 11 bases remaining between them. As DNA, the CDR3 is TGTGCCAGTAGTATAAGGTTGGTCCGTGAAGCTTTCTTT. The encoded protein is CASSIRLVREAFF.

J is TRBJ2-1 and V is TRBV6-1; TRBD2 agrees at 7 bases. V lost 2 bases and J lost 7; bases outside the gene matches: 14. Germline V CDR1 and CDR2: MNHNS, SASEGT. The CDR3 is 17 residues long. CDR3 sequence: CASSELMDGLGGNEQFF. The DNA of the CDR3 is TGTGCCAGCAGTGAACTGATGGACGGCTTGGGGGGGAATGAGCAGTTCTTC.

The chain recombines TRBV30 with TRBJ1-5; 11 nucleotides match TRBD1. With V trimmed by 3 bases and J by 5 bases, 12 bases remained unmatched. Germline V CDR1 and CDR2: GTSNPN, SVGIG (reference sequence). The CDR3 length is 17 residues. CDR3 protein: CAWRDSRTGGSHQPQHF. CDR3 nucleotides: TGTGCCTGGAGGGACTCGCGGACAGGGGGCTCCCATCAGCCCCAGCATTTT.

The gene calls are TRBV13 and TRBJ2-2; TRBD2 matches 10 bases. CDR1 PRHDT and CDR2 FYEKMQ come from the germline V gene (reference sequence). V lost 3 bases to trimming and J lost 4 bases; unmatched junction nucleotides: 17. CDR3 length: 20 amino acids. DNA of the CDR3: TGTGCCAGCAGCTTCTGGTTAAGGCTAGCGGGAGTTGGGAGCACCGGGGAGCTGTTTTTT. It yields the protein CASSFWLRLAGVGSTGELFF.

Here the CDR3 reads CSVRTSGSGSYNEQFF. The DNA for the CDR3 is TGCAGCGTAAGGACTAGCGGGAGTGGCTCCTACAATGAGCAGTTCTTC. The chain has TRBV29-1 and TRBJ2-1; 13 bases agree with TRBD2. Germline lookup yields CDR1 SQVTM and CDR2 ANQGSEA. The V segment lost 6 bases and the J segment 0 bases; nucleotides outside the gene matches: 5. The CDR3 spans 16 residues.

This rearrangement joins TRBV10-2 to TRBJ2-3; tentatively, D is TRBD2 (6 bases). Trimming took off 6 bases at V and 2 bases at J, with 9 bases between the two ends. Germline V gene data show CDR1 as WSHSY and CDR2 as SAAADI. This CDR3 is built from 13 residues. CDR3 nucleotides: TGCGCCAGCAGCCTACTAGCCACAGATACGCAGTATTTT. This codes for CASSLLATDTQYF.

The V and J genes are TRBV13 and TRBJ2-1; TRBD2 matches 8 bases. This CDR3 is built from 15 residues. The ends lost 5 bases at V and 6 bases at J; junction bases unmatched: 9. Germline V CDR1 and CDR2: PRHDT, FYEKMQ (reference sequence). CDR3: CASSLSGEVGNEQFF. The CDR3 DNA is TGTGCCAGCAGCCTTAGCGGGGAGGTCGGCAATGAGCAGTTCTTC.

The chain carries TRBV9 and TRBJ2-2; D is possibly TRBD2 (6 bases). Germline-derived CDR1 and CDR2 are SGDLS and YYNGEE. The V gene lost 0 bases and the J gene lost 5 bases, with 11 bases spanning the gap. The CDR3 length is 15 residues. CDR3 residues: CASSVGREATGELFF. The CDR3 nucleotides are TGTGCCAGCAGCGTAGGCAGGGAGGCTACCGGGGAGCTGTTTTTT.

This clone was detected once. Other DNA sequences of this sample code for an identical CDR3. This chain links TRBV18 with TRBJ1-5; D unclear. Deletions cut 6 bases from V and 0 bases from J, with 9 bases between. The CDR3 has 14 residues. Germline V gives CDR1 KGHSH, CDR2 LQKENI. CDR3 DNA sequence: TGTGCCAGCTCCCCGAAATATAGCAATCAGCCCCAGCATTTT. Its translation: CASSPKYSNQPQHF.

About this clone itself: The same CDR3 also results from other DNA sequences found in this sample. The chain couples TRBV7-9 to TRBJ2-7, with 8 bases lining up with TRBD2. This CDR3 contains 15 residues. Germline-derived CDR1 and CDR2 are SEHNR and FQNEAQ (reference sequence). V shed 4 bases, J shed 0 bases, and the junction held 5 bases outside the gene matches. The CDR3 DNA reads as TGTGCCAGCAGCTCCCTAGCGGGCCCCTCCTACGAGCAGTACTTC. It yields the protein CASSSLAGPSYEQYF.

The V and J genes are TRBV27 and TRBJ1-2, with D possibly TRBD1 on 5 matching bases. Germline CDR1 MNHEY, CDR2 SMNVEV (reference sequence). This CDR3 contains 17 residues. V dropped 5 bases and J dropped 6 bases, with 25 bases sitting between them. CDR3 DNA sequence: TGTGCCAGCAGTCCAATATCCCCGGGAGGGGCCCGGGATGGCTACACCTTC. This sequence encodes CASSPISPGGARDGYTF.

The chain recombines TRBV10-3 with TRBJ2-1; 14 nucleotides agree with TRBD2. Unmatched junction bases numbered 9, after V lost 2 bases and J lost 9 bases. The CDR3 totals 17 residues. Germline loops: CDR1 ENHRY, CDR2 SYGVKD. Here the CDR3 reads CAISEATSGRAGIEQFF. The CDR3 DNA reads as TGTGCCATCAGTGAGGCGACTAGCGGGAGGGCCGGGATTGAGCAGTTCTTC.

In DNA, the CDR3 is TGTGCCAGCAGTGGCGATAGCGGGAGGTTACAAGAGACCCAGTACTTC. Translating it yields CASSGDSGRLQETQYF. This chain connects TRBV28 to TRBJ2-5, with 10 nucleotides matching TRBD2. The CDR3 length is 16 residues. V was clipped by 5 bases and J by 2 bases; unmatched bases: 8. Germline CDR1 and CDR2: MDHEN and SYDVKM.

The chain is built from TRBV10-3 and TRBJ2-7; tentatively, D is TRBD2 (6 bases). The CDR3 spans 14 residues. V shed 3 bases and J shed 9 bases, with 18 bases lying between them. Germline V gene lookup returns CDR1 ENHRY and CDR2 SYGVKD. CDR3 sequence (DNA): TGTGCCATCAGTGACCGGGACTCCTCGATCGGGCAGTACTTC. Its protein product is CAISDRDSSIGQYF.

As concerns this clone: The same CDR3 also results from other DNA sequences found in this sample. The gene calls are TRBV7-2 and TRBJ2-7; no reliable D call. CDR1 SGHTA and CDR2 FQGNSA come from the germline V gene. This CDR3 has 13 amino acids. The V end lost 3 bases, the J end lost 2 bases, and 8 bases lay between the germline ends. CDR3 bases: TGTGCCAGCAGCTTTGGATATACCTACGAGCAGTACTTC. It yields the protein CASSFGYTYEQYF.

This chain joins TRBV10-3 and TRBJ2-7; no clear D gene. The CDR3 is 12 amino acids. V lost 6 bases and J 11 bases, leaving 17 bases between the germline ends. Germline assignment: CDR1 ENHRY and CDR2 SYGVKD. The CDR3 region has the DNA TGTGCCATCAGAGCAATAGAAGGGATGGAGTACTTC. It is translated as CAIRAIEGMEYF.

This sequence joins TRBV19 and TRBJ2-5; 7 bases match TRBD2. The CDR3 is 16 residues long. Germline CDR1 reads LNHDA; CDR2 reads SQIVND (reference sequence). J was trimmed by 1 base and V by 3 bases; bases with no gene match: 8. The CDR3 loop reads CASSMGASGFQETQYF. In DNA, the CDR3 is TGTGCCAGTAGTATGGGTGCTAGCGGATTCCAAGAGACCCAGTACTTC. The complete variable domain, with remaining parts taken from reference TRBV19 and TRBJ2-5, reads DGGITQSPKYLFRKEGQNVTLSCEQNLNHDAMYWYRQDPGQGLRLIYYSQIVNDFQKGDIAEGYSVSREKKESFPLTVTSAQKNPTAFYLCASSMGASGFQETQYFGPGTRLLVL.

The chain recombines TRBV5-5 with TRBJ2-5; possibly TRBD1 for D (5 bases). In germline, CDR1 is SGHKS, CDR2 YYEKEE (reference sequence). Deletions cut 2 bases from V and 1 base from J, with 12 bases between. The CDR3 sequence is 15 residues long. The CDR3 bases are TGTGCCAGCAGCTTCTATGACAGAGGCCAAGAGACCCAGTACTTC. Encoded protein: CASSFYDRGQETQYF.